The entry that follows covers one T cell receptor beta chain sequence. The source of the sample is a study of blood T cell repertoires in COVID-19. About the research overall: COVID-19 samples from acute and convalescent phases originated in the United States, Italy and Spain.

The table came from immunoSEQ multiplex PCR; TCRdb's copy has only in-frame clones and leaves some out. This table has 75,000 to 95,000 clones, about 81% appearing once. Sequenced material: peripheral blood. This TCR was sampled from a human donor in a cohort sampled during active COVID-19.

The CDR3 DNA is TGTGCCAGCAGCTTGGAATGGAGGTCACCCCTCCACTTT. This gives the protein CASSLEWRSPLHF. This chain joins TRBV5-5 and TRBJ1-6; D is unclear. This CDR3 spans 13 amino acids. Trimming pared 0 bases from V and 10 bases from J, leaving 8 bases between. Per the germline V gene, CDR1 is SGHKS and CDR2 is YYEKEE (reference sequence).